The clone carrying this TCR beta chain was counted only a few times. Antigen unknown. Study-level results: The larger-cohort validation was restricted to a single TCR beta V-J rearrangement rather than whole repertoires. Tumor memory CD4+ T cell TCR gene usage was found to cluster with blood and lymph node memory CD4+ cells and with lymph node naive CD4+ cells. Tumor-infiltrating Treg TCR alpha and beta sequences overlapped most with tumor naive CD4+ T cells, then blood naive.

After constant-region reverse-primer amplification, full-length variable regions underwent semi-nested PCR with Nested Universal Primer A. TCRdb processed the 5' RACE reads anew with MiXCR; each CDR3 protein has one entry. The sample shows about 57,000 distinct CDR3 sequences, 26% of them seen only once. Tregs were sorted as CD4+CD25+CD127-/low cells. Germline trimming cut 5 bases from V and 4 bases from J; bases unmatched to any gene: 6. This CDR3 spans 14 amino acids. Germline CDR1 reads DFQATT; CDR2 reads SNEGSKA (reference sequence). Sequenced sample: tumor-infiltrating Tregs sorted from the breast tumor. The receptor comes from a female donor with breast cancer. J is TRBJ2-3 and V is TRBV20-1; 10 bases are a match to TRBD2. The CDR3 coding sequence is TGCAGTGCTTTAGCGGGGGGCCCCCCAGATACGCAGTATTTT. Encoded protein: CSALAGGPPDTQYF.